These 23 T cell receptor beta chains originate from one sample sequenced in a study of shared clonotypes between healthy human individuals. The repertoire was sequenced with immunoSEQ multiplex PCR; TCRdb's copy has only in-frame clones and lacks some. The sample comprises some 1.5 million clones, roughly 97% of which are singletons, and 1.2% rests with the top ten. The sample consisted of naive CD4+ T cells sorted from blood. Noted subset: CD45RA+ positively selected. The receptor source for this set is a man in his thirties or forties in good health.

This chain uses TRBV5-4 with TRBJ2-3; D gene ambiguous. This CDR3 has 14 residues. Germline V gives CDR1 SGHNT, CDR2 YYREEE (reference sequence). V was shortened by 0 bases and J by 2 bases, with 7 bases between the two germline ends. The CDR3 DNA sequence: TGTGCCAGCAGCTTGGCCCAGCACACAGATACGCAGTATTTT. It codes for CASSLAQHTDTQYF.

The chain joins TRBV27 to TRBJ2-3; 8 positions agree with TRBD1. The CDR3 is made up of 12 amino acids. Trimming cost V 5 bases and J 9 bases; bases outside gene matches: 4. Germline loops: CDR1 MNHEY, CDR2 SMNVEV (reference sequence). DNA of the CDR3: TGTGCCAGCAGTCCGACAGGGGTCACGCAGTATTTT. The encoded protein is CASSPTGVTQYF.

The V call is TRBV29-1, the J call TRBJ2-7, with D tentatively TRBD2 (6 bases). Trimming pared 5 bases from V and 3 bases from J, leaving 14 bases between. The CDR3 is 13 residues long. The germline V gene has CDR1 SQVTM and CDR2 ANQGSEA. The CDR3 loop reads CSVNTDGGYEQYF. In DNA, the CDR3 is TGCAGCGTTAATACAGACGGGGGCTACGAGCAGTACTTC.

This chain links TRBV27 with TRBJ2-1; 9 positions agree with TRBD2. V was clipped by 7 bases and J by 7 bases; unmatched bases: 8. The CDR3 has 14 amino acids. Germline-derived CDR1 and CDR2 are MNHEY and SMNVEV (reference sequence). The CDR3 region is CASMGLAGLNEQFF. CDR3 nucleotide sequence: TGTGCCAGCATGGGGCTAGCGGGGTTAAATGAGCAGTTCTTC.

DNA of the CDR3: TGTGCCAGCAGCTTAGAAGGGGGGAGCACCTACGAGCAGTACTTC. This sequence encodes CASSLEGGSTYEQYF. The chain couples TRBV7-9 to TRBJ2-7; possibly TRBD1 or TRBD2 for D (6 bases each). Germline assignment: CDR1 SEHNR and CDR2 FQNEAQ (reference sequence). The CDR3 has 15 amino acids. Trimming pared 1 base from V and 2 bases from J, leaving 12 bases between.

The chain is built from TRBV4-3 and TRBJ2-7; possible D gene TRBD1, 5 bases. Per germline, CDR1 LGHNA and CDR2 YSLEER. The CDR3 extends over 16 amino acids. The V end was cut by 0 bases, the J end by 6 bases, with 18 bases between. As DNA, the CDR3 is TGCGCCAGCAGCCAAGACGTAAGGGGATATATCGGCGAGCAGTACTTC. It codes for CASSQDVRGYIGEQYF.

CDR3 DNA sequence: TGTGCCAGCAGGCGCACAGTGCAGGGAAACACCATATATTTT. This codes for CASRRTVQGNTIYF. This sequence joins TRBV6-5 and TRBJ1-3; unclear D gene. V lost 6 bases and J 4 bases, leaving 13 bases between the germline ends. The CDR3 covers 14 residues. The germline gives CDR1 MNHEY, CDR2 SVGAGI.

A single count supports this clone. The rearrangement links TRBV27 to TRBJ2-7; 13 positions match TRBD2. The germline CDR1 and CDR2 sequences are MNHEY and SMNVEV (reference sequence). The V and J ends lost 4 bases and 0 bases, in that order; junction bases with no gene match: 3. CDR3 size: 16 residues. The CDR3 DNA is TGTGCCAGCAGTTCCTGGACTAGCGGGAGCTCCTACGAGCAGTACTTC. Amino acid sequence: CASSSWTSGSSYEQYF.

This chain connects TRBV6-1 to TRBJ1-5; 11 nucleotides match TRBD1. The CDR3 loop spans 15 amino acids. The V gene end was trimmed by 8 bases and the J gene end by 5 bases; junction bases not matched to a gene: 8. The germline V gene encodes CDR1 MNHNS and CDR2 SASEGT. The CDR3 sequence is CASRRTGGRDQPQHF. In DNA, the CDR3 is TGTGCCAGCCGGCGGACAGGGGGCAGGGATCAGCCCCAGCATTTT.

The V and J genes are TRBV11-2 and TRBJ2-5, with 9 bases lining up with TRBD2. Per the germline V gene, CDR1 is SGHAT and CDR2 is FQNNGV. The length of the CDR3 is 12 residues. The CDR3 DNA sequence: TGTGCAAGTGGCGGGAGGGCGGGGACCCAGTACTTC. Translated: CASGGRAGTQYF.

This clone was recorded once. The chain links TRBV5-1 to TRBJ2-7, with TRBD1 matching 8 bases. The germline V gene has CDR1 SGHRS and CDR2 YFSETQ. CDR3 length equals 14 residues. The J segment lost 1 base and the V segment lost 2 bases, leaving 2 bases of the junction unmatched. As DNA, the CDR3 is TGCGCCAGCAGCTTCCAGGGGGCTTCCTACGAGCAGTACTTC. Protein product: CASSFQGASYEQYF.

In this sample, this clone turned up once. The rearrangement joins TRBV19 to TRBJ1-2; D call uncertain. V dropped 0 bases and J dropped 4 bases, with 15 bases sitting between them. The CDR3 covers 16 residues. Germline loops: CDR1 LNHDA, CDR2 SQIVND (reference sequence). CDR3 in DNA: TGTGCCAGTAGTATAGATTTCCGGGAAGTTGTCTATGGCTACACCTTC. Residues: CASSIDFREVVYGYTF.

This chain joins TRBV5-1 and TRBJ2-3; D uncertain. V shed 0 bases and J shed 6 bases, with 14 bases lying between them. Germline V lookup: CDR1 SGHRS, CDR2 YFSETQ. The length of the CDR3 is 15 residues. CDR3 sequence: CASSLAGERPDTQYF. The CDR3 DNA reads TGCGCCAGCAGCTTGGCCGGCGAGAGACCCGATACGCAGTATTTT.

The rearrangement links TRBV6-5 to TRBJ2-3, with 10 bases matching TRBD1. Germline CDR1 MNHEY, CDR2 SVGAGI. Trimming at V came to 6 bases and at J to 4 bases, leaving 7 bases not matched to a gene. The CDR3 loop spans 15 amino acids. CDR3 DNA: TGTGCCAGCAGCTTCGGACAGGGGGTTTCAGATACGCAGTATTTT. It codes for CASSFGQGVSDTQYF.

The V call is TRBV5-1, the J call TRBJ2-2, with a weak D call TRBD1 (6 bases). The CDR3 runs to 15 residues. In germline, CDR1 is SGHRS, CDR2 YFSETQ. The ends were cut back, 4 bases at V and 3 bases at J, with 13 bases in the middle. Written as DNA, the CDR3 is TGCGCCAGCAGCACTGCACAGGGCGACACCGGGGAGCTGTTTTTT. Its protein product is CASSTAQGDTGELFF.

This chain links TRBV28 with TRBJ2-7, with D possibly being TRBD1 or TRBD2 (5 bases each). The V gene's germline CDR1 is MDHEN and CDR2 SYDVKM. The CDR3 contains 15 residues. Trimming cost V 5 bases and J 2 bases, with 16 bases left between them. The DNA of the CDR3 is TGTGCCAGCAGTCCTCAAGGGACCGCCGCCTACGAGCAGTACTTC. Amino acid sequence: CASSPQGTAAYEQYF.

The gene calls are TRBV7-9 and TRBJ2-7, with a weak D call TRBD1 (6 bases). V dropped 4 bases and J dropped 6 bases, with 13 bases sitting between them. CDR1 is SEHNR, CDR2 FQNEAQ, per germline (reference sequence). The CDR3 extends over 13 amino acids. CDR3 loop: CASSSQTGTEQYF. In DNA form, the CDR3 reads TGTGCCAGCAGCTCGCAGACAGGTACCGAGCAGTACTTC.

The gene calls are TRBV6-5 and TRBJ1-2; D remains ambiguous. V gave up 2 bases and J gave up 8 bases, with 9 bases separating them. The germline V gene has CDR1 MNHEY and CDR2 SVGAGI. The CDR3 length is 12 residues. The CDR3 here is CASSYPVWGYTF. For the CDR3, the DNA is TGTGCCAGCAGTTACCCAGTGTGGGGCTACACCTTC.

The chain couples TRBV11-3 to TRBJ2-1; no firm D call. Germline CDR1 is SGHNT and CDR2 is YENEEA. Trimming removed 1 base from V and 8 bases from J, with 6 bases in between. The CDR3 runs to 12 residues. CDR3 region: CASSLAQYEQFF. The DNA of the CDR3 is TGTGCCAGCAGCTTAGCCCAGTATGAGCAGTTCTTC.

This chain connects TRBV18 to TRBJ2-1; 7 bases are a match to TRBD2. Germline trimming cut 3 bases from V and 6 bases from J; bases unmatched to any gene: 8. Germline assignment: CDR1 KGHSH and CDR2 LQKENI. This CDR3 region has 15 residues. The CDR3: CASSPPIAGPNEQFF. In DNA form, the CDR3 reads TGTGCCAGCTCACCTCCTATAGCGGGCCCCAATGAGCAGTTCTTC.

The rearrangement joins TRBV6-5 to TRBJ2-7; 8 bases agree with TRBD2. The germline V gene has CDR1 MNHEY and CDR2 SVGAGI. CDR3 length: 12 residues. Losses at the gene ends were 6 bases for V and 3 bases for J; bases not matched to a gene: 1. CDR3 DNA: TGTGCCAGCAGGGGACTAGGCTACGAGCAGTACTTC. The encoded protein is CASRGLGYEQYF.

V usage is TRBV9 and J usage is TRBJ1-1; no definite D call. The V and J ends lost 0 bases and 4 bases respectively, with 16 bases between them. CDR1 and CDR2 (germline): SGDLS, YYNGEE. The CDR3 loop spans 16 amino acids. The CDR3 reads CASSVAVMAGGTEAFF. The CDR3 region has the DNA TGTGCCAGCAGCGTAGCCGTCATGGCAGGAGGCACTGAAGCTTTCTTT.

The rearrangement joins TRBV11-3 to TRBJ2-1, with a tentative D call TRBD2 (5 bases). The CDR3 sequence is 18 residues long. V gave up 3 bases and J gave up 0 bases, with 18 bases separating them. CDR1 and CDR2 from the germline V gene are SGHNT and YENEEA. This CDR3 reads CASSFARSGLSSYNEQFF. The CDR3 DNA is TGTGCCAGCAGCTTCGCACGGAGCGGATTGAGCTCCTACAATGAGCAGTTCTTC.